These T cell receptor beta chains were read from a single sample in a study of blood T cell repertoires in COVID-19. Here immunoSEQ multiplex PCR was the method, and the copy in TCRdb shows in-frame clones only, minus some. The table records fewer than 200,000 clones, around four fifths of them present only once. Sequencing used peripheral blood. All receptors derive from a woman aged 80 or older with COVID-19, enrolled during active disease. CDR3s include the opening cysteine and the closing phenylalanine or tryptophan. D genes are given only for firm matches. Part of the rows lack a size; the others show once, few, many or a class for expanded clones.

CDR3aa	CDR3nt	abundance	j_gene	d_gene	v_gene
CASSLHHWGGQPQHF	TGTGCCAGCAGTCTCCACCATTGGGGAGGTCAGCCCCAGCATTTT	few	TRBJ1-5	-	TRBV6-5
CASSPQTGLTDTQYF	TGCGCCAGCAGCCCGCAGACAGGGTTGACAGATACGCAGTATTTT	-	TRBJ2-3	TRBD1	TRBV5-1
CASKRLAGGLHEQFF	TGTGCCAGTAAGCGACTAGCGGGGGGGCTCCATGAGCAGTTCTTC	-	TRBJ2-1	TRBD2	TRBV19
CASSRFGGSYEQYF	TGTGCCAGCAGCCGTTTCGGCGGCTCCTACGAGCAGTACTTC	-	TRBJ2-7	-	TRBV28
CASFEGGSHSGANVLTF	TGTGCCAGCTTCGAAGGAGGATCCCACTCTGGGGCCAACGTCCTGACTTTC	-	TRBJ2-6	-	TRBV5-4
CASSPEAGDRINSPLHF	TGTGCCAGCAGTCCTGAAGCTGGGGACAGGATCAATTCACCCCTCCACTTT	-	TRBJ1-6	TRBD1	TRBV6-6
CASSLNRERNYEQYF	TGTGCCAGCAGCTTAAACAGAGAACGGAACTACGAGCAGTACTTC	-	TRBJ2-7	-	TRBV11-3
CASRSLGEQYF	TGTGCCAGCAGATCCCTCGGGGAGCAGTACTTC	-	TRBJ2-7	-	TRBV12-3/TRBV12-4
CSATDRGGTEAFF	TGCAGCGCCACGGACAGGGGCGGCACTGAAGCTTTCTTT	-	TRBJ1-1	TRBD1	TRBV29-1
CASSQTDRVEQYF	TGTGCCAGCAGTCAAACCGACAGGGTAGAGCAGTACTTC	-	TRBJ2-7	TRBD1	TRBV6-5
CASSTQGGSYNEQFF	TGTGCCAGCAGCACCCAAGGAGGCTCCTACAATGAGCAGTTCTTC	-	TRBJ2-1	-	TRBV9
CSASMGGSDTQYF	TGCAGTGCTAGTATGGGGGGGTCAGATACGCAGTATTTT	-	TRBJ2-3	TRBD2	TRBV20-1